The text below deals with one T cell receptor (beta chain). These data come from a study of CD8 T cells in ankylosing spondylitis. TCRdb re-called the 5' RACE reads with MiXCR, one entry per CDR3 protein. The table shows roughly 97,000 distinct CDR3 sequences, with roughly 8.3% occurring only once. V shed 0 bases and J shed 6 bases, with 15 bases lying between them. Looked up from germline, CDR1 is DFQATT and CDR2 is SNEGSKA (reference sequence). The CDR3 is 14 amino acids. Material for sequencing was blood, either unsorted or a sorted T cell fraction (not recorded which). This chain links TRBV20-1 with TRBJ2-7, with D possibly called TRBD1 or TRBD2 (5 bases each). This receptor was obtained from a male donor with ankylosing spondylitis or in good health (not recorded which). CDR3 sequence: CSARDPRDGREQYF. CDR3 coding DNA: TGCAGTGCTAGAGATCCCAGGGACGGTCGCGAGCAGTACTTC.